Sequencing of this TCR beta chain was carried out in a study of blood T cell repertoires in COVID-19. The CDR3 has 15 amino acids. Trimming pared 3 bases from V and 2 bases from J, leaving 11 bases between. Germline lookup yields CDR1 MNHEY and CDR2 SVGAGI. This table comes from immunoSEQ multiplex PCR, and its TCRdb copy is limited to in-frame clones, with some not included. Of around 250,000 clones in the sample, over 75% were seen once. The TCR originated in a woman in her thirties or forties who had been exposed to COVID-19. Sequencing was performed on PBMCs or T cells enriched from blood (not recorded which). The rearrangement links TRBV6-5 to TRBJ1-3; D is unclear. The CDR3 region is CASSYDAGPGNTIYF. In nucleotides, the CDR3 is TGTGCCAGCAGTTATGACGCGGGTCCTGGAAACACCATATATTTT.